These 13 T cell receptor beta chains share one sample of origin, sequenced in a study of cytomegalovirus exposure and HLA in healthy donors. PCR involved 60 Vbeta and 13 Jbeta primers. Sequenced by immunoSEQ multiplex PCR; TCRdb stores in-frame clones only, minus some. The table lists approximately 140,000 clones, around 76% of them singletons. Sequencing used PBMCs. The receptors shown here come from a man between 18 and 29 years old in good health and CMV-seronegative.

The chain links TRBV7-2 to TRBJ2-7, with TRBD2 identical over 10 bases. This CDR3 spans 18 amino acids. Germline V gene sequence: CDR1 SGHTA, CDR2 FQGNSA. V was clipped by 1 base and J by 5 bases; unmatched bases: 14. Here the CDR3 DNA reads TGTGCCAGCAGCTTAGGAACACTAGCGGGAAGGTGGGGCCACGAGCAGTACTTC. It encodes CASSLGTLAGRWGHEQYF.

The rearrangement uses TRBV27 and TRBJ2-7; possibly TRBD1 for D (6 bases). Germline assignment: CDR1 MNHEY and CDR2 SMNVEV (reference sequence). CDR3 size: 15 residues. Trimming took 2 bases from V and 5 from J, leaving 16 bases between them. The CDR3, as DNA: TGTGCCAGCAGTTTACGGGCAGGGGTTCTCCACGAGCAGTACTTC. Translating gives CASSLRAGVLHEQYF.

The V call is TRBV4-2, the J call TRBJ1-5; TRBD1 agrees at 7 bases. The CDR3 runs to 15 residues. Looked up from germline, CDR1 is LGHNA and CDR2 is YNFKEQ. The trim removed 0 bases at V and 9 bases at J, leaving 8 bases unmatched. The CDR3 region is CASSQDRAGGRPQHF. DNA for the CDR3: TGTGCCAGCAGCCAAGATAGGGCAGGGGGAAGGCCCCAGCATTTT.

The V gene is TRBV7-2, the J gene TRBJ2-7, with 7 bases matching TRBD2. The CDR3 totals 13 residues. V was clipped by 5 bases and J by 2 bases; unmatched bases: 3. Germline V CDR1 and CDR2: SGHTA, FQGNSA. The CDR3 sequence: CASSLRGAYEQYF. The CDR3 nucleotides are TGTGCCAGCAGCCTACGGGGGGCCTACGAGCAGTACTTC. Full variable domain (remainder filled in from reference TRBV7-2 and TRBJ2-7): GAGVSQSPSNKVTEKGKDVELRCDPISGHTALYWYRQSLGQGLEFLIYFQGNSAPDKSGLPSDRFSAERTGGSVSTLTIQRTQQEDSAVYLCASSLRGAYEQYFGPGTRLTVT.

V and J are TRBV30 and TRBJ1-3; D gene uncertain. The V end lost 3 bases, the J end lost 4 bases, and 16 bases lay between the germline ends. The CDR3 runs 15 residues. Germline V CDR1 and CDR2: GTSNPN, SVGIG (reference sequence). The DNA for the CDR3 is TGTGCCTGGAGCCGTAATAAGGTCGGGGGAAACACCATATATTTT. It is translated as CAWSRNKVGGNTIYF.

This rearrangement joins TRBV4-2 to TRBJ2-3; TRBD2 agrees at 14 bases. CDR3 size: 15 residues. With 4 bases clipped from V and 4 bases from J, the junction kept 1 base outside the gene matches. Germline CDR1 reads LGHNA; CDR2 reads YNFKEQ. This chain's CDR3 is CASSPTSGGADTQYF. The CDR3 bases are TGTGCCAGCAGCCCGACTAGCGGGGGGGCAGATACGCAGTATTTT.

The CDR3 nucleotides are TGTGCCAGCTCACCATCGCGGAGCACAGATACGCAGTATTTT. Translation gives CASSPSRSTDTQYF. The rearrangement joins TRBV18 to TRBJ2-3; D gene ambiguous. Germline values: CDR1 KGHSH, CDR2 LQKENI. Trimming took off 2 bases at V and 0 bases at J, with 6 bases between the two ends. The CDR3 length is 14 residues.

This clone was seen only a few times. Written as DNA, the CDR3 is TGTGCCAGCAGTGACAGAAGCAATCAGCCCCAGCATTTT. The encoded protein is CASSDRSNQPQHF. The chain is built from TRBV2 and TRBJ1-5, with D uncertain. CDR1 is SNHLY, CDR2 FYNNEI, per germline. The CDR3 loop spans 13 amino acids. The V and J ends lost 3 bases and 1 base respectively, with 4 bases between them.

V is TRBV5-1 and J is TRBJ2-3; D is perhaps TRBD2 (6 bases). CDR1 and CDR2 (germline): SGHRS, YFSETQ. Trimming removed 0 bases from V and 1 base from J, with 15 bases in between. This CDR3 is built from 17 residues. CDR3 sequence: CASSLGRGELGTDTQYF. The CDR3 DNA sequence: TGCGCCAGCAGCTTGGGGCGCGGGGAGCTCGGCACAGATACGCAGTATTTT. Full variable domain (outside the CDR3, taken from reference TRBV5-1 and TRBJ2-3): KAGVTQTPRYLIKTRGQQVTLSCSPISGHRSVSWYQQTPGQGLQFLFEYFSETQRNKGNFPGRFSGRQFSNSRSEMNVSTLELGDSALYLCASSLGRGELGTDTQYFGPGTRLTVL.

The genes are TRBV25-1 and TRBJ2-5; D perhaps matches TRBD2 (5 bases). Germline V gives CDR1 MGHDK, CDR2 SYGVNS. Trimming removed 2 bases at V and 3 bases at J, with 13 bases between. The CDR3 length is 15 residues. DNA for the CDR3: TGTGCCAGCAGTGAAGGGAGTGGGGTAAAAGAGACCCAGTACTTC. It translates to CASSEGSGVKETQYF.

J is TRBJ2-3 and V is TRBV11-2; D is undetermined. The CDR3 has 16 residues. Germline V lookup: CDR1 SGHAT, CDR2 FQNNGV. The germline V and J ends were trimmed by 2 bases and 0 bases, with 12 bases remaining between them. The chain's CDR3 is CASSLIAERSTDTQYF. Here the CDR3 DNA reads TGTGCCAGCAGCTTAATCGCAGAGCGTAGCACAGATACGCAGTATTTT.

This clone was seen just once. This sequence joins TRBV27 and TRBJ1-4; 7 bases match TRBD1. Unmatched junction bases numbered 4, after V lost 3 bases and J lost 3 bases. Germline V gives CDR1 MNHEY, CDR2 SMNVEV (reference sequence). The CDR3 extends over 15 amino acids. CDR3 sequence: CASSFRGAANEKLFF. The CDR3 nucleotides are TGTGCCAGCAGTTTCAGGGGGGCGGCTAATGAAAAACTGTTTTTT.

The chain joins TRBV2 to TRBJ2-4; 11 nucleotides line up with TRBD1. With 1 base clipped from V and 6 bases from J, the junction kept 2 bases outside the gene matches. The CDR3 contains 15 residues. The V gene's germline CDR1 is SNHLY and CDR2 FYNNEI. DNA of the CDR3: TGTGCCAGCAGTGAAGTTGGGACAGGGGGAAACATTCAGTACTTC. Translation gives CASSEVGTGGNIQYF.